The 12 T cell receptor beta chains reported below all come from one sample, sequenced in a study of T cell changes during pregnancy in multiple sclerosis. Measured with immunoSEQ multiplex PCR; TCRdb has only the in-frame clones, and not every one. The sample carries about 59,000 clones, more than 85% recorded once. The input for sequencing was peripheral blood, taken in the third trimester of pregnancy. The receptors derive from a female donor in good health, enrolled as a control in a pregnancy study.

The gene calls are TRBV7-2 and TRBJ2-1; 9 bases match TRBD1. V lost 1 base to trimming and J lost 2 bases; unmatched junction nucleotides: 6. The germline gives CDR1 SGHTA, CDR2 FQGNSA. The CDR3 length is 17 residues. DNA for the CDR3: TGTGCCAGCAGCTTAGATGGTCGGACAGGGGCCTACAATGAGCAGTTCTTC. The encoded protein is CASSLDGRTGAYNEQFF.

This sequence joins TRBV29-1 and TRBJ2-1; 10 nucleotides match TRBD1. J gave up 4 bases and V 8 bases, and 11 bases lay outside the gene matches. Germline assignment: CDR1 SQVTM and CDR2 ANQGSEA. The length of the CDR3 is 15 residues. The CDR3 DNA sequence: TGCAGCCTCTCCTTGACAGGGGGCGCGTACAATGAGCAGTTCTTC. Amino acids: CSLSLTGGAYNEQFF.

The chain carries TRBV15 and TRBJ1-2; D gene unclear. V lost 0 bases and J 8 bases, leaving 13 bases between the germline ends. Germline V gene data show CDR1 as LNHNV and CDR2 as YYDKDF (reference sequence). This CDR3 spans 14 amino acids. CDR3 coding DNA: TGTGCCACCAGCAGAGATAAGGGTTCGGGAGGCTACACCTTC. Protein: CATSRDKGSGGYTF.

The chain recombines TRBV28 with TRBJ1-5; TRBD1 is a possible D gene (6 bases). Germline V gives CDR1 MDHEN, CDR2 SYDVKM. V was shortened by 6 bases and J by 2 bases, with 11 bases between the two germline ends. The CDR3 covers 14 residues. The CDR3: CASSLAGGNQPQHF. The CDR3, as DNA: TGTGCCAGCAGCTTAGCAGGGGGCAATCAGCCCCAGCATTTT.

This sequence joins TRBV5-6 and TRBJ1-3; the match to TRBD1 covers 8 bases. Losses at the gene ends were 4 bases for V and 1 base for J; bases not matched to a gene: 10. The CDR3 has 17 amino acids. The germline CDR1 and CDR2 sequences are SGHDT and YYEEEE. The CDR3 DNA sequence: TGTGCCAGCAGCGCCGGGACAGGCTTTGGATCTGGAAACACCATATATTTT. Residues: CASSAGTGFGSGNTIYF.

V gene TRBV6-5 combines with J gene TRBJ2-1; 11 bases are a match to TRBD1. Germline V lookup: CDR1 MNHEY, CDR2 SVGAGI. There are 15 residues in the CDR3. The trim removed 0 bases at V and 7 bases at J, leaving 2 bases unmatched. CDR3 coding DNA: TGTGCCAGCAGTTACTCGGGACAGGGGGGGAATGAGCAGTTCTTC. Its translation is CASSYSGQGGNEQFF.

The gene calls are TRBV7-2 and TRBJ2-1; tentatively, D is TRBD1 (5 bases). The CDR3 length is 12 residues. The germline V and J ends were trimmed by 3 bases and 11 bases, with 11 bases remaining between them. Germline values: CDR1 SGHTA, CDR2 FQGNSA. The CDR3 loop is CASSLVGAKQFF. CDR3 in DNA: TGTGCCAGCAGCTTGGTTGGGGCGAAGCAGTTCTTC.

This chain connects TRBV6-5 to TRBJ2-1; 12 bases map to TRBD2. Germline V gene data show CDR1 as MNHEY and CDR2 as SVGAGI. The J segment lost 5 bases and the V segment lost 6 bases, leaving 5 bases of the junction unmatched. The CDR3 sequence is 15 residues long. The CDR3 DNA follows: TGTGCCAGCAGATGGACTAGCGGGACCAACAATGAGCAGTTCTTC. Amino acid sequence: CASRWTSGTNNEQFF.

This CDR3 is CASTPWDSQNEKLFF. CDR3 nucleotides: TGTGCCAGTACCCCATGGGACAGCCAAAATGAAAAACTGTTTTTT. This chain joins TRBV19 and TRBJ1-4; 7 nucleotides match TRBD1. Germline V gene lookup returns CDR1 LNHDA and CDR2 SQIVND (reference sequence). V gave up 7 bases and J gave up 5 bases; unmatched junction bases: 10. There are 15 residues in the CDR3.

The V and J genes are TRBV19 and TRBJ2-6; unclear D gene. V was clipped by 0 bases and J by 4 bases, with 7 bases between them. The germline V gene encodes CDR1 LNHDA and CDR2 SQIVND (reference sequence). The CDR3 contains 15 residues. The CDR3 DNA sequence: TGTGCCAGTAGTATAGATCTGAGGGGGGCCAACGTCCTGACTTTC. It is translated as CASSIDLRGANVLTF.

The chain is built from TRBV6-6 and TRBJ1-5; possible D gene TRBD1, 6 bases. Germline V gives CDR1 MNHNY, CDR2 SVGAGI (reference sequence). This CDR3 is built from 15 residues. Deletions cut 7 bases from V and 1 base from J, with 14 bases between. CDR3 sequence (DNA): TGTGCCAGCACCGACGGACAGACGAGCAATCAGCCCCAGCATTTT. Translation gives CASTDGQTSNQPQHF.

The rearrangement uses TRBV9 and TRBJ2-5, with 12 nucleotides matching TRBD2. The ends lost 4 bases at V and 4 bases at J; junction bases unmatched: 5. The CDR3 is made up of 15 amino acids. In germline, CDR1 is SGDLS, CDR2 YYNGEE. CDR3 sequence: CASSPGTSGPETQYF. CDR3 nucleotides: TGTGCCAGCAGCCCCGGGACTAGCGGGCCAGAGACCCAGTACTTC.